This T cell receptor beta chain was found in a study of T cells in Graves' hyperthyroidism and ophthalmopathy (dated by TCRdb to the late 2010s). Study-wide context: Peripheral blood samples were taken at initial diagnosis, before any treatment was given. TCR V-J signatures able to tell the groups apart were searched for in a discovery cohort of 100 patients, of whom fewer than 45 had Graves' ophthalmopathy and around 57 had stable Graves' hyperthyroidism. Prospective prediction of ophthalmopathy was tested in an independent validation cohort consisting of about 19 hyperthyroidism patients and approximately 16 patients who later progressed to ophthalmopathy. The 95 to 100 discovery patients were randomly divided into training and test sets at a 7:3 ratio. In about 6 Graves' hyperthyroidism patients, the study also compared T-cell repertoires from thyroid tissue with T-cell repertoires from blood. Once sampling was done, hyperthyroidism patients were given methimazole at a starting dose of 30 mg daily, whereas ophthalmopathy patients were given high-dose intravenous methylprednisolone. The paper reports TCR Vbeta CDR3 sequencing of 130 to 150 peripheral blood samples: 40 to 45 ophthalmopathy, under 80 hyperthyroidism and approximately 17 progressor patients.

The hyperthyroidism patients were between 18 and 65 years old and newly diagnosed, with a disease duration of less than 2 months. Exclusion was applied to patients with uncontrolled infections, other autoimmune diseases, pregnancy or lactation. Diagnoses relied on clinical symptoms, serum thyroxine and TRAb, thyroid ultrasound and orbital computed tomography. Blood from progressor patients was collected at the time of first diagnosis with hyperthyroidism, before any ophthalmopathy symptoms had appeared. Ficoll-Paque density gradient centrifugation was used to isolate PBMCs from 8 to 10 ml of fresh peripheral blood. Progressor patients were first diagnosed with Graves' hyperthyroidism and then developed ophthalmopathy during follow-up. Total RNA was extracted using Trizol reagent, and RNA quality was assessed on an Agilent 2100 Bioanalyzer. Amplification of TCR beta CDR3 regions was carried out from RNA transcripts. A first-round RT-PCR of the TCR CDR3 used the HTBI primer set with the Qiagen OneStep RT-PCR kit. A second multiplex PCR round built the libraries, followed by size selection and purification. Libraries were sequenced paired-end with 100 bp reads on an Illumina HiSeq2000. Concerning the study's data processing: SOAPnuke was used to process the raw data, with reads discarded if the reads contained adapters or uncalled bases, had a mean Phred below 15, or lacked an exact constant-primer or identifier match. COPE v1.2.5 was used to merge high-quality paired reads, and clonotypes were defined as unique nucleotide sequences. MiTCR v1.1 was used to align the clonotypes against IMGT TRBV, TRBD and TRBJ reference segments. The analysis was restricted to V-J combinations with a frequency above 0.0001, which together covered 99.2% of the repertoires. The TCS score was defined as F50 (clonal expansion) divided by E x V (chaos), with BLOSUM62-based TCRdist calculated between CDR3 peptides within each V-J. Welch's t-statistics and random forest reduced 500 to 650 V-J features to roughly 13, which were used in a naive Bayes classifier (R e1071). The public reads were reanalyzed by TCRdb: fastp trimming at Q25, MiXCR alignment, in-frame beta chains only. Identical CDR3 protein sequences are pooled into one entry, listed with their most common genes and DNA. TCRdb's processing, not the study's, gives the V and J calls here. Within this sample are about 130,000 distinct CDR3 sequences, with approximately 20% of them counted one time only. In total, the top ten clones hold about two thirds of the sample.

According to the germline V gene (reference sequence), CDR1 reads SEHNR and CDR2 reads FQNEAQ. V is clipped by 3 bases and J by 0 bases, and the sequence between their germline boundaries is 10 bases long. The CDR3 covers 15 residues, taking in both the cysteine and the phenylalanine. The sequence is cut down to CDR3 DNA, 45 bases in frame from base 1. The study at large found these results: Ophthalmopathy was separated from stable hyperthyroidism by a 13 V-J signature model, with approximately 90% sensitivity and 81% to 83% specificity obtained in cross-validation and 80%/75% obtained in testing. Most expanded thyroid clonotypes (frequency above 0.001) were also detected in blood, a finding suggesting that blood repertoires may reflect thyroid immune responses. No statistical method was used to set the sample size in advance, and investigators knew the group allocation. During validation, the model predicted progression to ophthalmopathy a median of roughly six months ahead of onset, with more than 55% sensitivity and around 73% specificity.

On this clonotype itself: The antigen it recognizes is unknown. No base quality information exists; no much larger clone differs at one position.

This TCR derives from a woman aged 45-60 years with Graves' hyperthyroidism that later progressed to Graves' ophthalmopathy. The V gene is TRBV7-9 and the J gene is TRBJ2-3; the D gene identity is not certain. The sample consisted of blood. The DNA sequence is given as TGTGCCAGCAGCTTCAGGACGGATAGCACAGATACGCAGTATTTT. Translated, this gives CASSFRTDSTDTQYF.